This T cell receptor beta chain was sequenced in a study of neurological immune-mediated disorders. Regarding the study as a whole: Levels of TCR clonal expansion peaked in HTLV-1-associated myelopathy and reached their lowest in multiple sclerosis, under those of healthy controls. Phylogenetic analysis grouped 18 of 34 multiple sclerosis patients' repertoires together, suggesting a possible repertoire signature.

5'RACE with 10-nucleotide random UMIs generated the cDNA. TCRdb reprocessed the 5' RACE reads with MiXCR, giving one entry per CDR3 protein. The data show 55,000 to 70,000 distinct CDR3 sequences, 3.5% to 5% seen once. Germline V gives CDR1 SGHTA, CDR2 FQGNSA. The CDR3 totals 17 residues. V trimming: 0 bases; J trimming: 2 bases; junction bases outside the gene matches: 6. This clonotype was counted at least ten times. Its antigen is undetermined. The receptor's source is a man aged 25 to 40 with multiple sclerosis. This rearrangement joins TRBV7-2 to TRBJ2-3; the match to TRBD2 covers 9 bases. The specimen was PBMCs. CDR3 residues: CASSLAPAGGYTDTQYF. The CDR3 DNA sequence: TGTGCCAGCAGCTTAGCCCCAGCGGGGGGTTACACAGATACGCAGTATTTT.